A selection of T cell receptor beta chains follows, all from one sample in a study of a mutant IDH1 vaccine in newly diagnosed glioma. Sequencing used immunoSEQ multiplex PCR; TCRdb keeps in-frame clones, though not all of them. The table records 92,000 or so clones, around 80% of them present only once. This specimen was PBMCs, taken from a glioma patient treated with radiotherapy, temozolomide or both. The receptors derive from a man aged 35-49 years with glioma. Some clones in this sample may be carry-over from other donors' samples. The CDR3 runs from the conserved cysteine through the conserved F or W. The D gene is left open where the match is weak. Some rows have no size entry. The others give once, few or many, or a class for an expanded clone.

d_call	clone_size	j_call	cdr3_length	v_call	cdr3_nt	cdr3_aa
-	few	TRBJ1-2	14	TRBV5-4	TGTGCCAGCAGCCCGAATCAGGGGAACTATGGCTACACCTTC	CASSPNQGNYGYTF
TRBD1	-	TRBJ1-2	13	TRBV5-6	TGTGCCAGCAGCTTCCCCGGGACAGCTGGCTACACCTTC	CASSFPGTAGYTF
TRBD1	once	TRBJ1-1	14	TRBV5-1	TGCGCCAGCAGCCCGGGACAGGAGAACACTGAAGCTTTCTTT	CASSPGQENTEAFF
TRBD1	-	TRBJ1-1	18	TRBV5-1	TGCGCCAGCAGCCCTTGGGGCAAATATCCGGGACAGGGCGCTGAAGCTTTCTTT	CASSPWGKYPGQGAEAFF
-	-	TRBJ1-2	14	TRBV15	TGTGCCACCAGCAGAGGGTCCGACAGATATGGCTACACCTTC	CATSRGSDRYGYTF
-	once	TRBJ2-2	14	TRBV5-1	TGCGCCAGCAGCGGGGCCTATATGGGAGGGGAGCTGTTTTTT	CASSGAYMGGELFF
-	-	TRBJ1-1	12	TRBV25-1	TGTGCCAGTCTAAAGGGGAACACTGAAGCTTTCTTT	CASLKGNTEAFF
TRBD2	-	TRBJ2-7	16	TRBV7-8	TGTGCCAGCAGCCGATCACCGGGACTAGCGCTAGCCGAGCAGTACTTC	CASSRSPGLALAEQYF
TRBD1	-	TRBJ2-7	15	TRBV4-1	TGCGCCAGCAGCCAAGTAGGACAGGGGGCCTTCGAGCAGTACTTC	CASSQVGQGAFEQYF
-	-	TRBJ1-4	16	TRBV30	TGTGCCTGGAGTGCAGAGACAGGAGCAACTAATGAAAAACTGTTTTTT	CAWSAETGATNEKLFF
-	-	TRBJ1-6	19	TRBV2	TGTGCCAGCAGTATCACTCGACGGGACGGGAGCTCCTATAATTCACCCCTCCACTTT	CASSITRRDGSSYNSPLHF
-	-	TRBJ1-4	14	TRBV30	TGTGCCTGGGGAATGGACAGTTCTAATGAAAAACTGTTTTTT	CAWGMDSSNEKLFF
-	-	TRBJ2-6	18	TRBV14	TGTGCCAGCAGCCACCTGGGACCTAGCAGCTCTGGGGCCAACGTCCTGACTTTC	CASSHLGPSSSGANVLTF
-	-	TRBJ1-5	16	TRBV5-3	TGTGCCAGGCGGGTTCCCGGGCCTAATAGCAATCAGCCCCAGCATTTT	CARRVPGPNSNQPQHF
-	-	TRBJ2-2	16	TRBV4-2	TGTGCCAGCAGCCAAGATGCCGGGACGAACACCGGGGAGCTGTTTTTT	CASSQDAGTNTGELFF
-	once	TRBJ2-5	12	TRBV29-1	TGCAGCGTTGTCGACAGGAAAGAGACCCAGTACTTC	CSVVDRKETQYF
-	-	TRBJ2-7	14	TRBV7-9	TGTGCCAGCAGCCTACAGGGCGGAGGCTACGAGCAGTACTTC	CASSLQGGGYEQYF
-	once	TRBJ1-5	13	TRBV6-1	TGTGCCAGCGACCCTCCGGGTAACCAGCCCCAGCATTTT	CASDPPGNQPQHF
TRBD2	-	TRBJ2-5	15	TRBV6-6	TGTGCCAGCAGCCTAGCGGGGACGTCTCTGGAGACCCAGTACTTC	CASSLAGTSLETQYF
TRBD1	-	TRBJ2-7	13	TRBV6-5	TGTGCCAGCAGTTCCCCGGGACAGGGGAAGCAGTACTTC	CASSSPGQGKQYF
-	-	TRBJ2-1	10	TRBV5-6	TGTGCCAGCGGGCGCAATGAGCAGTTCTTC	CASGRNEQFF
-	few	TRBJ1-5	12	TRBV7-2	TGTGCCAGCAGCTTCCAGAATCAGCCCCAGCATTTT	CASSFQNQPQHF
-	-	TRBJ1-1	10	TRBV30	TGTGCCCTGGATCGTAGTGAAGCTTTCTTT	CALDRSEAFF
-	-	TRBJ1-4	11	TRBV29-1	TGCAGCGTTTATGATGGGGAAAAACTGTTTTTT	CSVYDGEKLFF
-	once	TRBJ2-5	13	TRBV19	TGTGCCAGTAGTATCTGGGCAGAAGAGACCCAGTACTTC	CASSIWAEETQYF
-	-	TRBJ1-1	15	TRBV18	TGTGCCAGCTCACCCCGTGGACCTCAGAACACTGAAGCTTTCTTT	CASSPRGPQNTEAFF
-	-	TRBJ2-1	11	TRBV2	TGTGCCAGCAGTGATCCGGGACTCAAGTTCTTC	CASSDPGLKFF
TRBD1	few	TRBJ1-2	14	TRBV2	TGTGCCAGCAGTGAGAGGGGGCCCAACTATGGCTACACCTTC	CASSERGPNYGYTF
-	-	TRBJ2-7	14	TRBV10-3	TGTGCCATCAGTGAAACAGGTTATGACTACGAGCAGTACTTC	CAISETGYDYEQYF
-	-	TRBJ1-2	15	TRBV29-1	TGCAGCGTTGATGGGCAGGGGCTAGCTAACTATGGCTACACCTTC	CSVDGQGLANYGYTF
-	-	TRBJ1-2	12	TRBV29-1	TGCAGCGTTGTGCCACAGGCGGAAGGCTACACCTTC	CSVVPQAEGYTF
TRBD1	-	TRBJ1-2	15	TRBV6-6	TGTGCCAGCCTTACCCCGACAGGGACTAACTATGGCTACACCTTC	CASLTPTGTNYGYTF
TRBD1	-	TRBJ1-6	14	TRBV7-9	TGTGCCAGCACCTCGGGACAGGGAGGTTCACCCCTCCACTTT	CASTSGQGGSPLHF
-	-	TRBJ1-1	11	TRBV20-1	TGCAGTGCTAGAGACCGGACTGAAGCTTTCTTT	CSARDRTEAFF
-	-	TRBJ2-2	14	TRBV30	TGTGCCTGGAGTGCGCCCCCTAACACCGGGGAGCTGTTTTTT	CAWSAPPNTGELFF
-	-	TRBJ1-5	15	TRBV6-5	TGTGCCAGCAGTTACAACAGGAATAGCAATCAGCCCCAGCATTTT	CASSYNRNSNQPQHF
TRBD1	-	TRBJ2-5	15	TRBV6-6	TGTGCCAGCAGCCCTCCCCGGACAGGGCGAGAGACCCAGTACTTC	CASSPPRTGRETQYF
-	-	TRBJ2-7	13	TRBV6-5	TGTGCCAGCACCGAGGGGCCGGTCTACGAGCAGTACTTC	CASTEGPVYEQYF
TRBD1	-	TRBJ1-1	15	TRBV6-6	TGTGCCAGCAGTGTCCCGGGACAGGGGGCCTCTGAAGCTTTCTTT	CASSVPGQGASEAFF
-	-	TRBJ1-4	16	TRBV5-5	TGTGCCAGCAGCGAACTCCCCGGTGCAACTAATGAAAAACTGTTTTTT	CASSELPGATNEKLFF
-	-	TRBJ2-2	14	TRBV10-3	TGTGCCATCAGTGGTGAAGTTCTAACCGGGGAGCTGTTTTTT	CAISGEVLTGELFF
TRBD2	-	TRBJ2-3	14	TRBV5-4	TGTGCCAGCAGCCTTAGCGGGGGCGGGGATACGCAGTATTTT	CASSLSGGGDTQYF